Detailed here is one T cell receptor (beta chain). The sample originates from a study of blood T cells in healthy people across ages. Primed by a sample-barcoded 5' primer and a J-beta primer mix, a second PCR proceeded for about 6 to 11 cycles. Template switching added a 12-random-nucleotide identifier to every cDNA molecule. TCRdb fed the 5' RACE reads into MiXCR, producing one record per CDR3 protein. The table records about 1 million distinct CDR3 sequences, 40% to 55% of them present only once. Trimming shortened V by 5 bases and J by 0 bases, and 14 bases separated the two germline ends. Per the germline V gene, CDR1 is SEHNR and CDR2 is FQNEAQ (reference sequence). The CDR3 is made up of 15 amino acids.

The chain carries TRBV7-9 and TRBJ2-7, with a weak D call TRBD2 (5 bases). Material: blood. This TCR was recovered from a woman between 55 and 75 years old in good health. CDR3 loop: CASSLRELGSYEQYF. The CDR3 nucleotides read TGTGCCAGCAGCCTAAGGGAGTTGGGCTCCTACGAGCAGTACTTC.